This T cell receptor (beta chain) stems from a study of T cells expressing NK-cell markers. CDR1 is DFQATT, CDR2 SNEGSKA, per germline (reference sequence). This CDR3 is built from 21 residues. TCRdb reworked the 5' RACE reads into one entry per CDR3 protein, no DNA. The sample holds about 21,000 distinct CDR3 sequences. The chain couples TRBV20-1 to TRBJ2-2; TCRdb selects TRBD2, and the lack of DNA leaves this call unchecked. The sample comprised blood T cells: a sorted CD56 or NKG2C T cell subset, CD4+ or CD8+ T cells, or bulk PBMC T cells (not recorded which). This clonotype was obtained from a man between 18 and 69 years old in good health. The CDR3 sequence is CSARPGTGSGLAGANTGELFF.